The clone carrying this TCR beta chain was observed many times. The antigen is not known. This sample was taken from a study of glioma-infiltrating T cells. Across the study: Glioma patients had dexamethasone for six or fewer days before surgery. Study results and caveats: Tissue-blood divergence was below expectation in non-neoplastic patients, above in gliomas. A blood CDR3 motif signature was depleted in highly divergent patients.

The CDR3 sequence is 13 residues long. V was cut by 6 bases and J by 9 bases, with 15 bases left in between. Germline V CDR1 and CDR2: SNHLY, FYNNEI. The iRepertoire nested amplicon-rescue multiplex PCR amplified TCR alpha and beta CDR3s from RNA. One-step reverse transcription and amplification started from about 100-400 ng of tissue mRNA or PBMC total RNA. TCRdb reprocessed the multiplex PCR reads with MiXCR, giving one entry per CDR3 protein. The top ten hold 12% of the sample, which has about 410,000 distinct CDR3 sequences, 41% seen once. The clonotype comes from a human donor with low-grade glioma or glioblastoma, undergoing nonglioma brain surgery, or in good health (not recorded which). This chain connects TRBV2 to TRBJ2-1; the D gene is possibly TRBD1 (5 bases). Sequenced input: glioma tissue, nonneoplastic brain tissue, or PBMCs (not recorded which). The CDR3 DNA reads as TGTGCCAGCAGATCGGACAAATTCTCTGAGCAGTTCTTC. It encodes CASRSDKFSEQFF.